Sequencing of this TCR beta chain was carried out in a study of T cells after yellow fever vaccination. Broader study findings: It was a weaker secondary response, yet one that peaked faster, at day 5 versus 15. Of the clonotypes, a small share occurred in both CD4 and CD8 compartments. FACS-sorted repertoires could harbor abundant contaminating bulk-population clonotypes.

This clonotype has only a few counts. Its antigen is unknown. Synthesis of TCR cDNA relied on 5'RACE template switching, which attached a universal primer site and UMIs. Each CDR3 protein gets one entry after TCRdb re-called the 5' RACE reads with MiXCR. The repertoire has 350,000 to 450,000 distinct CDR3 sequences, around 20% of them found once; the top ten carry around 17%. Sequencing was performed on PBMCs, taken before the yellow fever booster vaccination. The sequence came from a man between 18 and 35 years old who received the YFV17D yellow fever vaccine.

The CDR3 loop reads CASSQGYRTRGTDTQYF. The CDR3 DNA sequence: TGCGCCAGCAGCCAAGGTTACCGGACAAGGGGCACAGATACGCAGTATTTT. The genes are TRBV4-1 and TRBJ2-3; TRBD1 is a possible D gene (5 bases). The length of the CDR3 is 17 residues. The V gene lost 1 base and the J gene lost 1 base, with 15 bases spanning the gap. CDR1 MGHRA and CDR2 YSYEKL come from the germline V gene.